These T cell receptor beta chains were read from a single sample in a study of radiotherapy plus CTLA-4 blockade in lung cancer. The protocol was immunoSEQ multiplex PCR, while the TCRdb copy is restricted to in-frame clones and leaves out a portion. The data show about 28,000 clones, 70% to 80% seen once. Sequenced material: peripheral blood, taken from a patient treated with radiotherapy plus ipilimumab. Every receptor here comes from a human donor with non-small cell lung cancer that progressed on radiotherapy plus ipilimumab. Each CDR3 is given with its conserved first and last residue. Each record gives: clone size, V gene, D gene, J gene, CDR3 length, CDR3 protein, CDR3 DNA. The D gene is left open where the match is weak. Some rows have no size entry. The others give once, few or many, or a class for an expanded clone.

size: -; V: TRBV9; D: -; J: TRBJ2-7; length: 14; CDR3: CASSPQGRAYEQYF; DNA: TGTGCCAGCAGCCCCCAGGGCAGGGCCTACGAGCAGTACTTC
size: -; V: TRBV28; D: -; J: TRBJ2-7; length: 17; CDR3: CASRAQRHVSLSYEQYF; DNA: TGTGCCAGCAGAGCACAACGACACGTTAGTCTCTCCTACGAGCAGTACTTC
size: -; V: TRBV6-1; D: -; J: TRBJ2-2; length: 13; CDR3: CASNRENGGELFF; DNA: TGTGCCAGCAATAGGGAGAATGGCGGGGAGCTGTTTTTT
size: few; V: TRBV14; D: TRBD2; J: TRBJ2-2; length: 18; CDR3: CASSQGGLAGGSTGELFF; DNA: TGTGCCAGCAGCCAAGGAGGGCTAGCGGGAGGTTCCACCGGGGAGCTGTTTTTT
size: -; V: TRBV2; D: -; J: TRBJ1-5; length: 17; CDR3: CASRPRGHSYSNQPQHF; DNA: TGTGCCAGCAGACCCAGGGGCCATTCATATAGCAATCAGCCCCAGCATTTT
size: -; V: TRBV11-2; D: -; J: TRBJ1-2; length: 12; CDR3: CASSSHLYGYTF; DNA: TGTGCCAGCAGCTCCCACCTCTATGGCTACACCTTC
size: -; V: TRBV27; D: -; J: TRBJ2-2; length: 13; CDR3: CASSLVGAGELFF; DNA: TGTGCCAGCAGTTTAGTAGGTGCCGGGGAGCTGTTTTTT
size: -; V: TRBV6-6; D: -; J: TRBJ2-7; length: 14; CDR3: CASSYSRTAYEQYF; DNA: TGTGCCAGCAGTTACTCGCGAACAGCCTACGAGCAGTACTTC
size: -; V: TRBV28; D: TRBD1; J: TRBJ2-7; length: 14; CDR3: CASSFGTGAYEQYF; DNA: TGTGCCAGCAGTTTCGGGACAGGGGCCTACGAGCAGTACTTC
size: -; V: TRBV5-1; D: TRBD2; J: TRBJ2-3; length: 16; CDR3: CASRGTSGTGTDTQYF; DNA: TGCGCCAGCAGAGGGACTAGCGGGACAGGCACAGATACGCAGTATTTT
size: -; V: TRBV29-1; D: -; J: TRBJ2-7; length: 12; CDR3: CSGGGRSYEQYF; DNA: TGCAGCGGAGGGGGTAGATCCTACGAGCAGTACTTC
size: few; V: TRBV5-8; D: -; J: TRBJ2-6; length: 14; CDR3: CASSFKSGANVLTF; DNA: TGTGCCAGCAGCTTTAAATCTGGGGCCAACGTCCTGACTTTC
size: -; V: TRBV21-1; D: -; J: TRBJ2-1; length: 16; CDR3: CASSSWLHHSDNEQFF; DNA: TGTGCCAGCAGTTCGTGGCTACACCATTCCGACAATGAGCAGTTCTTC
size: -; V: TRBV5-6; D: TRBD1; J: TRBJ1-3; length: 14; CDR3: CASSLGQAESTIYF; DNA: TGTGCCAGCAGCCTTGGACAGGCCGAGAGCACCATATATTTT
size: -; V: TRBV29-1; D: -; J: TRBJ2-1; length: 12; CDR3: CSVEGPSNEQFF; DNA: TGCAGCGTTGAGGGGCCATCGAATGAGCAGTTCTTC
size: -; V: TRBV6-1; D: TRBD2; J: TRBJ2-1; length: 15; CDR3: CASSESVTSGHEQFF; DNA: TGTGCCAGCAGTGAATCTGTGACTAGCGGGCATGAGCAGTTCTTC
size: once; V: TRBV10-2; D: -; J: TRBJ1-2; length: 16; CDR3: CASSESGTGLGYGYTF; DNA: TGCGCCAGCAGTGAGTCGGGGACCGGATTAGGATATGGCTACACCTTC
size: -; V: TRBV30; D: TRBD2; J: TRBJ2-1; length: 14; CDR3: CAWGGLADYNEQFF; DNA: TGTGCCTGGGGAGGACTAGCGGACTACAATGAGCAGTTCTTC
size: -; V: TRBV6-5; D: -; J: TRBJ2-7; length: 12; CDR3: CASSPNSYEQYF; DNA: TGTGCCAGCAGCCCCAACTCCTACGAGCAGTACTTC
size: -; V: TRBV28; D: TRBD2; J: TRBJ2-7; length: 15; CDR3: CASSLIAGVSYEQYF; DNA: TGTGCCAGCAGTTTAATAGCGGGAGTCTCCTACGAGCAGTACTTC
size: -; V: TRBV7-8; D: -; J: TRBJ2-1; length: 15; CDR3: CASSFTGPAYNEQFF; DNA: TGTGCCAGCAGCTTCACAGGCCCTGCCTACAATGAGCAGTTCTTC
size: -; V: TRBV28; D: -; J: TRBJ2-3; length: 14; CDR3: CASSYTGVPDTQYF; DNA: TGTGCCAGCAGTTATACGGGAGTGCCAGATACGCAGTATTTT
size: once; V: TRBV2; D: -; J: TRBJ1-5; length: 15; CDR3: CASKMGLYSNQPQHF; DNA: TGTGCCAGCAAGATGGGCCTATATAGCAATCAGCCCCAGCATTTT
size: -; V: TRBV5-5; D: -; J: TRBJ2-3; length: 17; CDR3: CASSLSGNPTSTDTQYF; DNA: TGTGCCAGCAGCTTATCCGGGAACCCCACTAGCACAGATACGCAGTATTTT
size: -; V: TRBV28; D: -; J: TRBJ1-1; length: 12; CDR3: CATTVGNTEAFF; DNA: TGTGCCACTACAGTCGGGAACACTGAAGCTTTCTTT
size: few; V: TRBV18; D: TRBD1; J: TRBJ2-1; length: 15; CDR3: CASSLRTGDYNEQFF; DNA: TGTGCCAGCTCCCTCCGGACAGGAGACTACAATGAGCAGTTCTTC
size: -; V: TRBV28; D: -; J: TRBJ2-1; length: 14; CDR3: CASTQTGGSYEQFF; DNA: TGTGCCAGCACCCAAACGGGCGGCTCGTATGAGCAGTTCTTC
size: -; V: TRBV28; D: -; J: TRBJ1-1; length: 14; CDR3: CASSLLGANTEAFF; DNA: TGTGCCAGCAGTTTATTGGGGGCTAACACTGAAGCTTTCTTT
size: -; V: TRBV7-3; D: -; J: TRBJ2-1; length: 13; CDR3: CASSLIGGGEQFF; DNA: TGTGCCAGCAGCTTAATAGGAGGGGGTGAGCAGTTCTTC
size: -; V: TRBV28; D: -; J: TRBJ1-4; length: 15; CDR3: CASSSIAATNEKLFF; DNA: TGTGCCAGCAGTTCGATCGCCGCAACTAATGAAAAACTGTTTTTT
size: -; V: TRBV6-6; D: -; J: TRBJ2-2; length: 12; CDR3: CASSSAKGELFF; DNA: TGTGCCAGCAGTTCCGCCAAGGGGGAGCTGTTTTTT
size: -; V: TRBV6-1; D: TRBD1; J: TRBJ1-2; length: 17; CDR3: CASSDVGDRVLLDGYTF; DNA: TGTGCCAGCAGTGATGTTGGGGACAGGGTGTTGCTGGATGGCTACACCTTC
size: few; V: TRBV11-1; D: TRBD1; J: TRBJ2-7; length: 14; CDR3: CASSLGQGFYEQYF; DNA: TGTGCCAGCAGCTTGGGACAGGGGTTCTACGAGCAGTACTTC
size: -; V: TRBV16; D: -; J: TRBJ2-7; length: 13; CDR3: CASSQWDIGEQYF; DNA: TGTGCCAGCAGCCAATGGGACATAGGCGAGCAGTACTTC
size: -; V: TRBV7-2; D: TRBD1; J: TRBJ2-7; length: 14; CDR3: CASSPGTGVSEQYF; DNA: TGTGCCAGCAGTCCCGGGACAGGGGTATCCGAGCAGTACTTC
size: -; V: TRBV19; D: -; J: TRBJ1-2; length: 20; CDR3: CASRSAERGPLPLLNYGYTF; DNA: TGTGCCAGTAGATCAGCGGAGAGGGGCCCACTCCCCCTTCTTAACTATGGCTACACCTTC
size: once; V: TRBV19; D: -; J: TRBJ2-5; length: 13; CDR3: CASSRGAVETQYF; DNA: TGTGCCTCGAGTCGGGGGGCCGTGGAGACCCAGTACTTC
size: -; V: TRBV12-5; D: TRBD1; J: TRBJ1-5; length: 20; CDR3: CASGLVPSRTGKESNQPQHF; DNA: TGTGCTAGTGGTTTGGTACCCTCTCGGACAGGCAAGGAGAGCAATCAGCCCCAGCATTTT
size: -; V: TRBV7-9; D: TRBD1; J: TRBJ2-2; length: 15; CDR3: CASSGDRGLGGELFF; DNA: TGTGCCAGCAGCGGGGACAGGGGGCTCGGCGGGGAGCTGTTTTTT
size: -; V: TRBV28; D: -; J: TRBJ2-7; length: 11; CDR3: CASSFLYEQYF; DNA: TGTGCCAGCAGTTTCCTATACGAGCAGTACTTC
size: once; V: TRBV2; D: TRBD1; J: TRBJ2-5; length: 14; CDR3: CASILQGLGETQYF; DNA: TGTGCCAGTATCTTACAGGGGCTAGGAGAGACCCAGTACTTC
size: -; V: TRBV2; D: -; J: TRBJ1-3; length: 15; CDR3: CASSELRNSGNTIYF; DNA: TGTGCCAGCAGTGAACTACGGAACTCTGGAAACACCATATATTTT
size: -; V: TRBV2; D: -; J: TRBJ2-2; length: 13; CDR3: CASSDQRAGELFF; DNA: TGTGCCAGCAGTGACCAGAGGGCCGGGGAGCTGTTTTTT
size: -; V: TRBV7-2; D: -; J: TRBJ1-2; length: 14; CDR3: CASSLGGADYGYTF; DNA: TGTGCCAGCAGCTTAGGGGGGGCCGACTATGGCTACACCTTC
size: -; V: TRBV5-4; D: -; J: TRBJ2-1; length: 13; CDR3: CASSLRGSNEQFF; DNA: TGTGCCAGCAGCTTACGAGGGAGCAATGAGCAGTTCTTC
size: few; V: TRBV19; D: -; J: TRBJ1-1; length: 16; CDR3: CASNRPWGGLNTEAFF; DNA: TGTGCCAGTAACCGACCGTGGGGGGGGCTGAACACTGAAGCTTTCTTT
size: -; V: TRBV27; D: TRBD2; J: TRBJ2-3; length: 17; CDR3: CASSVAGGDGGTDTQYF; DNA: TGTGCCTCAAGTGTGGCGGGAGGGGACGGTGGCACAGATACGCAGTATTTT
size: -; V: TRBV7-6; D: -; J: TRBJ1-6; length: 18; CDR3: CASSLEHSSSSYNSPLHF; DNA: TGTGCCAGCAGCTTAGAGCACAGCTCAAGCTCCTATAATTCACCCCTCCACTTT
size: -; V: TRBV7-6; D: -; J: TRBJ2-6; length: 16; CDR3: CASSLEQGTGANVLTF; DNA: TGTGCCAGCAGCTTGGAACAGGGTACTGGGGCCAACGTCCTGACTTTC